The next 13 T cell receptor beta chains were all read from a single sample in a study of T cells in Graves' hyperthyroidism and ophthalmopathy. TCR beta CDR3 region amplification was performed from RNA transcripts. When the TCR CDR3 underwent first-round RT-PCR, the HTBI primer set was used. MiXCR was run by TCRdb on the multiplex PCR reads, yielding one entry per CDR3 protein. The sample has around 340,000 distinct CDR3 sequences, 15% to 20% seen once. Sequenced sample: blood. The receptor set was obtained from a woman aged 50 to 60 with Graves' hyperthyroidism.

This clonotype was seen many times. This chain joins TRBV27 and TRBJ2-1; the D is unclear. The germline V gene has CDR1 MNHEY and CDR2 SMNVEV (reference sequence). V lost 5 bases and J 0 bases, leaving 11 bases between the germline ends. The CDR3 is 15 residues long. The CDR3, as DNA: TGTGCCAGCAGTGTGGACGCGAGCTCCTACAATGAGCAGTTCTTC. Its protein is CASSVDASSYNEQFF.

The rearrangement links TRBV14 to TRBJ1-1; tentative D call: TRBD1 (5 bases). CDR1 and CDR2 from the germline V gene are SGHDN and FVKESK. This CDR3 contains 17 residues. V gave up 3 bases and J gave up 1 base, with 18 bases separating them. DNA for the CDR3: TGTGCCAGCAGCCACCTGTCAACGGGGACGGAGAACACTGAAGCTTTCTTT. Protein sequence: CASSHLSTGTENTEAFF.

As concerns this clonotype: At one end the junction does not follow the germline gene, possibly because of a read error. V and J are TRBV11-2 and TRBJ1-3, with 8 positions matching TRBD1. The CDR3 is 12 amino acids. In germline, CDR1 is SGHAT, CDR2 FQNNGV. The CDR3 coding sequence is TGTGCCAGCAGCGTCCTGGGACAGGCTGACCATTTT. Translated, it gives CASSVLGQADHF.

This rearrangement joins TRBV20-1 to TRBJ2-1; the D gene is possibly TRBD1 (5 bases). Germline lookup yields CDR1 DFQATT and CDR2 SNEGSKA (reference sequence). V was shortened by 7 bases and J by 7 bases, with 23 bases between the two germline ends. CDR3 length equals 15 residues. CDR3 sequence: CSVLQGRSFGNEQFF. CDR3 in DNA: TGCAGTGTCCTCCAGGGCAGATCCTTTGGGAATGAGCAGTTCTTC.

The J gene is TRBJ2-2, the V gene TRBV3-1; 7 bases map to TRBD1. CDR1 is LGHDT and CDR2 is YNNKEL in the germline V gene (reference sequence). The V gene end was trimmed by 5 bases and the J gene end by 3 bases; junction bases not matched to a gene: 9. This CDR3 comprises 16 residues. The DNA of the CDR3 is TGTGCCAGCAGCGTGGGACAGACTTTGTACACCGGGGAGCTGTTTTTT. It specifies CASSVGQTLYTGELFF.

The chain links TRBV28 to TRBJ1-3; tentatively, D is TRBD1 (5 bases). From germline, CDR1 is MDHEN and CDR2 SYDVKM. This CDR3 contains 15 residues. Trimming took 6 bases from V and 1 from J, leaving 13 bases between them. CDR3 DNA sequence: TGTGCCAGCAGGTCACAGGAGAAATCTGGAAACACCATATATTTT. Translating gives CASRSQEKSGNTIYF.

This chain's CDR3 is CASSPSFGTGAGNQPQHF. CDR3 nucleotide sequence: TGTGCCAGCAGTCCAAGTTTCGGGACAGGGGCGGGCAATCAGCCCCAGCATTTT. V usage is TRBV27 and J usage is TRBJ1-5, with TRBD1 identical over 10 bases. V shed 5 bases and J 2 bases; nucleotides not matched to a gene: 12. The germline CDR1 and CDR2 sequences are MNHEY and SMNVEV (reference sequence). The CDR3 covers 18 residues.

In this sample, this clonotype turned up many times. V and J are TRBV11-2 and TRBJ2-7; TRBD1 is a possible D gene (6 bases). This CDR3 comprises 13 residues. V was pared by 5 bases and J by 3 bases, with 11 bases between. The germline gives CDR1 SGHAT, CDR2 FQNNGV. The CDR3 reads CASSRDRFYEQYF. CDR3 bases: TGTGCCAGCAGCAGAGACAGGTTCTACGAGCAGTACTTC. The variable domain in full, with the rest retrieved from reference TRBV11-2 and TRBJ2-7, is EAGVAQSPRYKIIEKRQSVAFWCNPISGHATLYWYQQILGQGPKLLIQFQNNGVVDDSQLPKDRFSAERLKGVDSTLKIQPAKLEDSAVYLCASSRDRFYEQYFGPGTRLTVT.

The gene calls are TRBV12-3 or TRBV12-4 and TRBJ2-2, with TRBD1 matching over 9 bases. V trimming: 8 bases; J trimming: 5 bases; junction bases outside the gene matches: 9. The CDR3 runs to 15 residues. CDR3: CASGTGSLRTGELFF. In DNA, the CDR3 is TGTGCCAGCGGGACAGGGAGTTTGAGGACCGGGGAGCTGTTTTTT.

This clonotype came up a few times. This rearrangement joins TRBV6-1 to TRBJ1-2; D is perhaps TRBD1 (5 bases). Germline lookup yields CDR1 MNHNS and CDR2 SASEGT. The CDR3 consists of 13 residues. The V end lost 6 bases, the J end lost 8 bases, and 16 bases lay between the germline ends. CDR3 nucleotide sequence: TGTGCCAGCAGGGTCCAAAGGGGTCTGGGCTACACCTTC. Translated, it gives CASRVQRGLGYTF.

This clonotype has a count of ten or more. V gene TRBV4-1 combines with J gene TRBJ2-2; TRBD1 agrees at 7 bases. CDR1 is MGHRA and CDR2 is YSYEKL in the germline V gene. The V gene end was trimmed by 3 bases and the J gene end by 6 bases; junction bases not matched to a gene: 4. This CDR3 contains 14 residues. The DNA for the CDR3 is TGCGCCAGCAGCCAGGGACAGTGGGCCGGGGAGCTGTTTTTT. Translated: CASSQGQWAGELFF.

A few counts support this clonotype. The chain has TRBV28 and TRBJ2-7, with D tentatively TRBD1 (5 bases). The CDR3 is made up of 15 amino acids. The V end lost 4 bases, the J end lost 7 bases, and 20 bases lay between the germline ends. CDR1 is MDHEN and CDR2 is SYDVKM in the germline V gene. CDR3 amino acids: CASSYWSGPAGEQYF. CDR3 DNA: TGTGCCAGCAGTTATTGGTCAGGGCCAGCAGGGGAGCAGTACTTC.

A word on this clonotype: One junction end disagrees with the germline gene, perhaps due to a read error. CDR3 amino acids: CASSVQGATEAFF. CDR3 DNA sequence: TGTGCCAGCAGCGTACAGGGGGCGACTGAAGCTTTCTTT. V and J are TRBV5-1 and TRBJ1-1, with 9 bases lining up with TRBD1. The CDR3 contains 13 residues. In germline, CDR1 is SGHRS, CDR2 YFSETQ.